These T cell receptor beta chains were read from a single sample in a study of regulatory T cells in long-lasting Graves disease. TCRdb itself ran the multiplex PCR reads through MiXCR, one entry per CDR3 protein. The sample carries approximately 470,000 distinct CDR3 sequences, around 15% recorded once. Separately, the same data were catalogued under a study of T cells in Graves' hyperthyroidism and ophthalmopathy.

The specimen comprised peripheral blood mononuclear cells (PBMCs), sampled at new diagnosis, from a patient treated with antithyroid drugs. These receptors were collected from a man aged 35 to 55 with Graves disease. The CDR3 runs from the conserved cysteine through the conserved F or W. D genes are given only for firm matches. Size tells how often a clone was seen (once, few, many) or the class of an expanded clone, and some rows leave it out.

V gene,J gene,clone size,D gene,CDR3 DNA,CDR3 protein
TRBV10-1,TRBJ2-4,-,-,TGCGCCAGCAGTGGGAGATTGGGGGAATCCAGAGAGAATGAGCAGTACTTC,CASSGRLGESRENEQYF
TRBV29-1,TRBJ1-2,-,-,TGCAGCGTTGAAATGCCAGGGTATTATCATGGCTACACCTTC,CSVEMPGYYHGYTF
TRBV27,TRBJ1-2,-,-,TGTGCCAGTGGAGGGGGGGGGTTTGGCTACACCTTC,CASGGGGFGYTF
TRBV6-9,TRBJ2-5,many,-,TGTGCCAGCAGTTACGGGGCTGGGGAGACCCAGTACTTC,CASSYGAGETQYF
TRBV29-1,TRBJ1-5,-,-,TGCAGCGTCGTCGACGGGGGCAATCAGCCCCAGCATTTT,CSVVDGGNQPQHF
TRBV5-1,TRBJ2-7,many,-,TGCGCCAGCAGCTTGGACTCGGGGCGGTACGAGCAGTACTTC,CASSLDSGRYEQYF
TRBV20-1,TRBJ2-3,many,-,TGCAGTGCTTTCCAGGATGGTACGCAGTATTTT,CSAFQDGTQYF
TRBV9,TRBJ2-3,few,-,TGTGCCAGCAGCGCTTACAGGGGCACAGATACGCAGTATTTT,CASSAYRGTDTQYF
TRBV19,TRBJ1-1,few,-,TGTGCCAGTAGTATCGTAGGTGCGAACACTGAAGCTTTCTTT,CASSIVGANTEAFF
TRBV2,TRBJ2-5,many,TRBD1,TGTGCCAGCAGTGAAGCTGGACAGGGCAAAGAGACCCAGTACTTC,CASSEAGQGKETQYF
TRBV20-1,TRBJ2-3,-,-,TGCAGTGTTTTGGCAGGGTCAGATACGCAGTATTTT,CSVLAGSDTQYF
TRBV24-1,TRBJ2-3,many,TRBD2,TGTGCCACCACGGGGAGCGGGAGCGCAGATACGCAGTATTTT,CATTGSGSADTQYF
TRBV18,TRBJ2-6,-,-,TGTGCCAGCTCATCTTTGACCAGTAACTCTGGGGCCAACGTCCTGACTTTC,CASSSLTSNSGANVLTF